What follows is one T cell receptor beta chain and its context. The CDR3 runs to 15 residues. Germline loops: CDR1 KGHDR, CDR2 SFDVKD. The germline V and J ends were trimmed by 1 base and 6 bases, with 11 bases remaining between them. This sample was taken from a study of blood T cell repertoires in COVID-19. Recovered status in Cohort 3 required two negative PCRs, clearance, or symptom resolution. Clones were read by immunoSEQ multiplex PCR, and TCRdb kept only the in-frame ones, dropping some. This table holds 300,000 to 350,000 clones, 87% found once. The clonotype was recovered from a woman in her 30s who had recovered from COVID-19. The rearrangement uses TRBV24-1 and TRBJ1-4; a weak D match, TRBD1 (6 bases). The specimen sequenced was PBMCs or T cells enriched from blood (not recorded which). The CDR3 spells CATSDLDRWDEKLFF. As DNA, the CDR3 is TGTGCCACCAGTGATTTAGACAGGTGGGATGAAAAACTGTTTTTT.